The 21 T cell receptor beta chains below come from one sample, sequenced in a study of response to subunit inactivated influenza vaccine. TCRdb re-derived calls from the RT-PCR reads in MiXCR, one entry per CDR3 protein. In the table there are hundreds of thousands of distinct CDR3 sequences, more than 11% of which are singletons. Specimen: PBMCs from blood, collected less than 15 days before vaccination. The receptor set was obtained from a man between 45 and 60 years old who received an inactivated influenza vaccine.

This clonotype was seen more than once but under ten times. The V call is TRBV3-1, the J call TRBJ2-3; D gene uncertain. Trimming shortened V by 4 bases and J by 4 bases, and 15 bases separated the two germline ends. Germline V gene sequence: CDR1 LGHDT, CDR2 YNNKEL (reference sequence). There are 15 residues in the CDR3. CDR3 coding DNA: TGTGCCAGCAGCCCTGAGAATGGGCCTTCAGATACGCAGTATTTT. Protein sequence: CASSPENGPSDTQYF.

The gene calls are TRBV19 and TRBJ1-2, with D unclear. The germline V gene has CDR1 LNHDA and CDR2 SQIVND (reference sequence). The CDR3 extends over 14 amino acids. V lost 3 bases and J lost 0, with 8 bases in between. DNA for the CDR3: TGTGCCAGTAGTATCAACGGAGCTAACTATGGCTACACCTTC. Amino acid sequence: CASSINGANYGYTF.

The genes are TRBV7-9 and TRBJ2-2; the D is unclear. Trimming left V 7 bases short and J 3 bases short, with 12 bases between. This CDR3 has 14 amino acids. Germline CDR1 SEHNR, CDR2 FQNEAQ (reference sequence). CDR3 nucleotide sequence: TGTGCCAGCACCAATTTCTCGGACACCGGGGAGCTGTTTTTT. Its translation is CASTNFSDTGELFF.

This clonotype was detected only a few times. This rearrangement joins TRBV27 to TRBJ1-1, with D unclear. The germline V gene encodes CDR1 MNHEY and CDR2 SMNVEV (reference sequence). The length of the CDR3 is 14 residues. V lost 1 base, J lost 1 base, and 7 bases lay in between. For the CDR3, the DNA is TGTGCCAGCAGTTTATACGACACGAACACTGAAGCTTTCTTT. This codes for CASSLYDTNTEAFF.

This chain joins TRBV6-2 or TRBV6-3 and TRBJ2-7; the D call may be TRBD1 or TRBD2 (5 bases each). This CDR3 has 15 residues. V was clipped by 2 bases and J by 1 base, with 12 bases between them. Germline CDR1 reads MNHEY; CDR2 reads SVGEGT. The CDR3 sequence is CASSYAGTPSYEQYF. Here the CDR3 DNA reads TGTGCCAGCAGTTACGCCGGGACGCCTTCCTACGAGCAGTACTTC.

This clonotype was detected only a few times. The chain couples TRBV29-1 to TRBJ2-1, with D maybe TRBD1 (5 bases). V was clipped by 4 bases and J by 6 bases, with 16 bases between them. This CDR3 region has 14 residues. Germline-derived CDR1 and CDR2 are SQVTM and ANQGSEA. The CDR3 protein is CSVGVVGQGNEQFF. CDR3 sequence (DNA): TGCAGCGTTGGCGTGGTAGGACAAGGCAATGAGCAGTTCTTC.

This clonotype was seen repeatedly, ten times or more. CDR3 sequence reads: CASSLVTGTNTEAFF. CDR3 sequence (DNA): TGTGCCAGCAGCTTGGTTACAGGGACCAACACTGAAGCTTTCTTT. The chain couples TRBV5-6 to TRBJ1-1; D is perhaps TRBD1 (6 bases). Trimming pared 0 bases from V and 2 bases from J, leaving 11 bases between. CDR3 length equals 15 residues. The V gene's germline CDR1 is SGHDT and CDR2 YYEEEE.

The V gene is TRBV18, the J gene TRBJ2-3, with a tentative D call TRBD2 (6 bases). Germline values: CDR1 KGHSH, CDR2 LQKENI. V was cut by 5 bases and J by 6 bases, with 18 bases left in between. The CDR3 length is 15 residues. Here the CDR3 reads CASSSGLFGRDTQYF. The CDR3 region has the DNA TGTGCCAGCTCATCGGGACTTTTTGGTAGGGATACGCAGTATTTT.

CDR3 in DNA: TGTGCCAGCAGCCAAGATCGAACCGGGTTGGGGACTTTCTTT. It codes for CASSQDRTGLGTFF. The V gene is TRBV4-2, the J gene TRBJ1-1; D unclear. The CDR3 is 14 amino acids. Germline assignment: CDR1 LGHNA and CDR2 YNFKEQ. The V and J ends lost 0 bases and 12 bases respectively, with 17 bases between them.

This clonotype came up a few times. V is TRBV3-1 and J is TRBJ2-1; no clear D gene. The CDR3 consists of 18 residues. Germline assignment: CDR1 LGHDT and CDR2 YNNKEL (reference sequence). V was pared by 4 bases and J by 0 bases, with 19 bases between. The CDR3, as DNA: TGTGCCAGCAGCCCCCGGTTAATGTCACGGAGCTCCTACAATGAGCAGTTCTTC. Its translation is CASSPRLMSRSSYNEQFF.

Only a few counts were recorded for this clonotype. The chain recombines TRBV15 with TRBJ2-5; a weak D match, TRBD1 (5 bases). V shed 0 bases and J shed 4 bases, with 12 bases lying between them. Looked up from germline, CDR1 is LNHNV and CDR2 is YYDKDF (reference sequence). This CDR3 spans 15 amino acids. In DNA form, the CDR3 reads TGTGCCACCAGCAGAGATATCGGACATCGAGAGACCCAGTACTTC. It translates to CATSRDIGHRETQYF.

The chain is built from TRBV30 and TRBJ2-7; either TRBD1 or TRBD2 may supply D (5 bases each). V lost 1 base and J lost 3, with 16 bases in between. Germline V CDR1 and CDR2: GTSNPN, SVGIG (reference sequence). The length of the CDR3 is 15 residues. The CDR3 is CAWSDGDLAHYEQYF. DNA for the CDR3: TGTGCCTGGAGTGACGGGGACCTGGCTCACTACGAGCAGTACTTC. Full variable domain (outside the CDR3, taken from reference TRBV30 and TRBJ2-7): SQTIHQWPATLVQPVGSPLSLECTVEGTSNPNLYWYRQAAGRGLQLLFYSVGIGQISSEVPQNLSASRPQDRQFILSSKKLLLSDSGFYLCAWSDGDLAHYEQYFGPGTRLTVT.

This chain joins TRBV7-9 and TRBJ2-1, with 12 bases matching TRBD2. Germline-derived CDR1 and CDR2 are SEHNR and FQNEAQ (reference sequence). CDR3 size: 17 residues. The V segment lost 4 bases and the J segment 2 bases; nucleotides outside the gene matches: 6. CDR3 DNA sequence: TGTGCCAGCAGCTCGCCGACTAGCGGGGGCCCCTACAATGAGCAGTTCTTC. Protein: CASSSPTSGGPYNEQFF.

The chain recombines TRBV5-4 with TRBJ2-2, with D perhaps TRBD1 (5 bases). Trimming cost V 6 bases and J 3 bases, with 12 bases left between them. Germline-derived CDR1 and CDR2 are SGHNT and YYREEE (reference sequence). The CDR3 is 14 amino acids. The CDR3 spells CASTPGAYTGELFF. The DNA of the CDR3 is TGTGCCAGCACCCCTGGGGCTTACACCGGGGAGCTGTTTTTT.

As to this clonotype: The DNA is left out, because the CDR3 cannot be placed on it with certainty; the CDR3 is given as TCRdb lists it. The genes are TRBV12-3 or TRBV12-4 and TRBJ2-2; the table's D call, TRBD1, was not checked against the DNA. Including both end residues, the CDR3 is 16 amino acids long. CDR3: CASSLWTRLNTGELFF.

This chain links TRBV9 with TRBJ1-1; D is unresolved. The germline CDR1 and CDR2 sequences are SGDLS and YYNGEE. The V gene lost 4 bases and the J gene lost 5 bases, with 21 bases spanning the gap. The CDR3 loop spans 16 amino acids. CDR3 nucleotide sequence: TGTGCCAGCAGCCCCAGCCCGGGGAACAGCTATACTGAAGCTTTCTTT. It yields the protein CASSPSPGNSYTEAFF.

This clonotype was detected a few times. The CDR3 spells CASSRGLAGADTQYF. The CDR3 nucleotides are TGTGCCAGCAGCCGAGGACTAGCGGGAGCAGATACGCAGTATTTT. The chain employs TRBV14 and TRBJ2-3, with TRBD2 matching 13 bases. After removal of 4 bases from V and 4 bases from J, the junction contained 2 bases not matched to a gene. The CDR3 is 15 amino acids. CDR1 and CDR2 (germline): SGHDN, FVKESK.

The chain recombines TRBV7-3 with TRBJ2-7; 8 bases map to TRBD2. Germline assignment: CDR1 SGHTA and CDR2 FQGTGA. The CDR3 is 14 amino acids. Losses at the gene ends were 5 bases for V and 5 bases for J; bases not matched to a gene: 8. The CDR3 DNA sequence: TGTGCCAGCAGCCGTAACGGGAGGGGGGACGAGCAGTACTTC. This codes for CASSRNGRGDEQYF. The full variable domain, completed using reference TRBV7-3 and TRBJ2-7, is GAGVSQTPSNKVTEKGKYVELRCDPISGHTALYWYRQSLGQGPEFLIYFQGTGAADDSGLPNDRFFAVRPEGSVSTLKIQRTERGDSAVYLCASSRNGRGDEQYFGPGTRLTVT.

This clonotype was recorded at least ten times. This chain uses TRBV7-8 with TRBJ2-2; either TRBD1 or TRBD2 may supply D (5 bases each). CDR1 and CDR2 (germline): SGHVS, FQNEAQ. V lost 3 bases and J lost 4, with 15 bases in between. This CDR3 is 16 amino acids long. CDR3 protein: CASSFPPGASTGELFF. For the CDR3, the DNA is TGTGCCAGCAGCTTCCCCCCCGGGGCCTCCACCGGGGAGCTGTTTTTT.

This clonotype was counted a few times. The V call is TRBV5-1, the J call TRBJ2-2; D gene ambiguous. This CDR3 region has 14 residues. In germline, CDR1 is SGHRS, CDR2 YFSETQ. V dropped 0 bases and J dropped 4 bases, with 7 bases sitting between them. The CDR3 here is CASSLEQVTGELFF. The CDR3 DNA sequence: TGCGCCAGCAGCTTGGAACAAGTCACCGGGGAGCTGTTTTTT.

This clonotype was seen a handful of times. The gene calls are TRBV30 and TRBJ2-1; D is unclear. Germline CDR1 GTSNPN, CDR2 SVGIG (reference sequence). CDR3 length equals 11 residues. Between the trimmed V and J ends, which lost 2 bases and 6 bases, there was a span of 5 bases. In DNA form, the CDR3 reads TGTGCCTGGAGTATGAGCAATGAGCAGTTCTTC. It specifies CAWSMSNEQFF.